This entry lists 5 T cell receptor beta chains sequenced from one sample in a study of chronic HIV infection and antiretroviral therapy. TCRdb re-derived calls from the 5' RACE reads in MiXCR, one entry per CDR3 protein. There are about 48,000 distinct CDR3 sequences in the sample; 19% occur only once, and about 2.7% lies in the top ten. The sequenced material came from peripheral blood. The origin of the receptors is an adult who had HIV and had not received antiretroviral therapy, or was an uninfected healthy control (not recorded which).

This clonotype was recorded a few times. The chain carries TRBV28 and TRBJ2-1, with D perhaps matching TRBD1 (6 bases). V shed 7 bases and J shed 5 bases, with 15 bases lying between them. CDR3 length: 14 residues. CDR1 and CDR2 (germline): MDHEN, SYDVKM. As DNA, the CDR3 is TGTGCCAGCAATACTCTAACAGGGAACAATGAGCAGTTCTTC. Residues: CASNTLTGNNEQFF.

This clonotype was picked up one time. J is TRBJ1-5 and V is TRBV5-4; the D gene is possibly TRBD1 (5 bases). CDR3 length: 14 residues. Germline V lookup: CDR1 SGHNT, CDR2 YYREEE (reference sequence). Trimming pared 5 bases from V and 10 bases from J, leaving 19 bases between. The CDR3 DNA sequence: TGTGCCAGCAGGCGCGGTCCCAGGGATTTTCCCCAGCATTTT. Its translation: CASRRGPRDFPQHF.

The chain combines TRBV28 with TRBJ1-2; D is uncertain. Per the germline V gene, CDR1 is MDHEN and CDR2 is SYDVKM. This CDR3 comprises 12 residues. Deletions cut 3 bases from V and 7 bases from J, with 9 bases between. CDR3 in amino acids: CASSLAYRGYTF. The CDR3 DNA reads TGTGCCAGCAGTTTGGCCTACCGTGGCTACACCTTC.

This sequence joins TRBV20-1 and TRBJ2-1; 7 nucleotides match TRBD2. The CDR3 runs 18 residues. V shed 1 base and J 0 bases; nucleotides not matched to a gene: 12. The germline V gene encodes CDR1 DFQATT and CDR2 SNEGSKA (reference sequence). CDR3 loop: CSARGEGSGASSYNEQFF. The CDR3 nucleotides are TGCAGTGCTAGAGGTGAAGGCAGCGGGGCTAGCTCCTACAATGAGCAGTTCTTC.

The rearrangement joins TRBV6-5 to TRBJ2-1; TRBD1 matches at 7 bases. The CDR3 spans 13 residues. J lost 7 bases, V lost 5 bases, and 5 bases had no gene match. The germline V gene encodes CDR1 MNHEY and CDR2 SVGAGI. The CDR3 loop is CASSRSGGNEQFF. CDR3 nucleotides: TGTGCCAGCAGTCGGTCAGGGGGAAATGAGCAGTTCTTC.